Listed below are T cell receptor beta chains from one sample, sequenced in a study of OX40 agonist ivuxolimab in advanced cancers. Libraries were prepared by immunoSEQ multiplex PCR; TCRdb keeps only in-frame clonotypes and omits some of them. This table holds over 65,000 clones, approximately 85% found once. Sequenced material: CD4+ or CD8+ T cells sorted from blood, taken in a trial of the OX40 agonist ivuxolimab. These receptors were obtained from an adult with an advanced solid tumor such as melanoma, head and neck, liver or kidney cancer. Each CDR3 is given with its conserved first and last residue. Fields, in order: D gene, V gene, clone size, J gene, CDR3 protein, CDR3 DNA. D genes are given only for firm matches. Clone size appears in some rows only: once, few, many, or a class for an expanded clone.

TRBD2	TRBV6-5	few	TRBJ2-7	CASSYSTSGGLEQYF	TGTGCCAGCAGTTACTCGACTAGCGGGGGGTTAGAGCAGTACTTC
TRBD1	TRBV5-1	.	TRBJ2-7	CASSFSTGGTYEQYF	TGCGCCAGCAGCTTTAGCACAGGGGGAACCTACGAGCAGTACTTC
TRBD2	TRBV19	.	TRBJ2-7	CASSIGLAGDEQYF	TGTGCCAGTAGTATCGGACTAGCGGGAGACGAGCAGTACTTC
.	TRBV7-9	.	TRBJ1-2	CASTPAGAYGYTF	TGTGCCAGCACCCCGGCGGGTGCCTATGGCTACACCTTC
TRBD1	TRBV9	.	TRBJ2-7	CASSLTGQGAGEQYF	TGTGCCAGCAGCCTCACGGGACAGGGGGCAGGGGAGCAGTACTTC
TRBD1	TRBV6-1	.	TRBJ2-4	CASTTGGAAKNIQYF	TGTGCCAGCACGACAGGGGGCGCGGCCAAAAACATTCAGTACTTC
TRBD1	TRBV28	.	TRBJ1-5	CASSSGTGGTQHF	TGTGCCAGCAGTTCCGGGACAGGGGGGACCCAGCATTTT
TRBD2	TRBV19	.	TRBJ2-1	CASSSRGGTYNEQFF	TGTGCCAGTAGTTCACGCGGGGGGACTTACAATGAGCAGTTCTTC
.	TRBV19	.	TRBJ2-3	CASSIGGGFSTDTQYF	TGTGCCAGTAGTATTGGCGGAGGTTTTAGCACAGATACGCAGTATTTT
TRBD1	TRBV25-1	.	TRBJ2-1	CATSQGESNNEQFF	TGTGCCACTTCACAGGGGGAATCAAACAATGAGCAGTTCTTC
.	TRBV9	.	TRBJ1-1	CASSVQGRTEAFF	TGTGCCAGCAGCGTACAGGGGAGGACTGAAGCTTTCTTT
TRBD1	TRBV7-2	.	TRBJ2-5	CASSPGQQETQYF	TGTGCCAGCAGCCCGGGACAGCAAGAGACCCAGTACTTC
.	TRBV20-1	.	TRBJ1-5	CSARANRTQHF	TGCAGTGCTAGAGCGAACAGGACCCAGCATTTT
.	TRBV7-9	.	TRBJ2-3	CASSFGDTQYF	TGTGCCAGCAGCTTTGGAGATACGCAGTATTTT
.	TRBV6-1	.	TRBJ2-2	CASSGRGRPNTGELFF	TGTGCCAGCAGTGGCAGAGGCAGACCCAACACCGGGGAGCTGTTTTTT
.	TRBV25-1	.	TRBJ1-1	CASSDIRMKAFF	TGTGCCAGCAGTGATATTAGAATGAAAGCTTTCTTT
.	TRBV4-2	.	TRBJ2-3	CASSPPTGEHIDTQYF	TGTGCCAGCAGCCCACCCACGGGAGAACATATAGATACGCAGTATTTT
.	TRBV18	.	TRBJ1-4	CASSPREGEKLFF	TGTGCCAGCTCACCACGTGAGGGGGAGAAACTGTTTTTT
TRBD1	TRBV13	once	TRBJ2-5	CASSIWTGQETQYF	TGTGCCAGCAGTATTTGGACAGGTCAAGAGACCCAGTACTTC
TRBD1	TRBV2	once	TRBJ1-5	CASRVGTGPNQPQHF	TGTGCCAGCAGAGTCGGGACAGGCCCCAATCAGCCCCAGCATTTT
.	TRBV4-1	.	TRBJ1-6	CASSQDQWGQRNSPLHF	TGCGCCAGCAGCCAAGATCAATGGGGCCAGAGGAATTCACCCCTCCACTTT
.	TRBV6-6	.	TRBJ1-1	CASSLAQVNTEAFF	TGTGCCAGCAGTTTAGCACAGGTGAACACTGAAGCTTTCTTT
.	TRBV7-3	.	TRBJ2-7	CASSLYTSYEQYF	TGTGCCAGCAGCTTATACACATCTTACGAGCAGTACTTC
.	TRBV15	.	TRBJ1-2	CATSRDSGDISYGYTF	TGTGCCACCAGCAGAGACTCCGGGGACATAAGCTATGGCTACACCTTC
TRBD1	TRBV29-1	.	TRBJ1-6	CSVSAQGDSPLHF	TGCAGCGTTTCGGCACAGGGGGACTCACCCCTCCACTTT
.	TRBV4-1	.	TRBJ1-2	CASSQDSGLDYGYTF	TGCGCCAGCAGCCAAGATAGCGGGCTCGACTATGGCTACACCTTC
.	TRBV7-9	.	TRBJ2-5	CASSLGQGLRETQYF	TGTGCCAGCAGCTTAGGGCAGGGCCTTCGGGAGACCCAGTACTTC
.	TRBV5-1	.	TRBJ2-1	CASSLGQDNEQFF	TGCGCCAGCAGCTTGGGTCAGGACAATGAGCAGTTCTTC
.	TRBV10-3	few	TRBJ1-3	CAISANSGNTIYF	TGTGCCATCAGTGCTAACTCTGGAAACACCATATATTTT